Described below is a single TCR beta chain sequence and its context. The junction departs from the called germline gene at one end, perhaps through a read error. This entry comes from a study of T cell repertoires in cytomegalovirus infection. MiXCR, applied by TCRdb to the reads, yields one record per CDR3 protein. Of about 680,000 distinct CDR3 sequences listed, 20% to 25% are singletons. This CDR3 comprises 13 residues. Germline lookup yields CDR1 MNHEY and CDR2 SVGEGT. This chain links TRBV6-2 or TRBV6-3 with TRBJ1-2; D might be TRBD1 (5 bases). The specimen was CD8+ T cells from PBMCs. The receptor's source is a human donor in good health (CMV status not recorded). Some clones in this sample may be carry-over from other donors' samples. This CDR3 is CANSPMTDDGYTF. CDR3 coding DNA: TGTGCCAACAGTCCGATGACAGACGATGGCTACACCTTC.